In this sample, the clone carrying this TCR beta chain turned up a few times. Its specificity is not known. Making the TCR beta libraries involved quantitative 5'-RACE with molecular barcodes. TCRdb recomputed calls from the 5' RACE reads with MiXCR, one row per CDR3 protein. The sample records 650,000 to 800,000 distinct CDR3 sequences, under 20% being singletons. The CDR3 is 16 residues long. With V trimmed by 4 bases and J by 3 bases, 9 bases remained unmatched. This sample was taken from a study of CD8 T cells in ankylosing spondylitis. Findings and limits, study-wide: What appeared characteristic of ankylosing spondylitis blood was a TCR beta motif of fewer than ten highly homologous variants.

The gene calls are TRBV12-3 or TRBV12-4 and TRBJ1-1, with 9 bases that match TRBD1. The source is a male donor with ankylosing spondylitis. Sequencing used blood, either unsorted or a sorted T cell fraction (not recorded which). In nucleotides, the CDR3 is TGTGCCAGCAGTTCGGGACAGGGTTCCGCGTACACTGAAGCTTTCTTT. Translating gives CASSSGQGSAYTEAFF.